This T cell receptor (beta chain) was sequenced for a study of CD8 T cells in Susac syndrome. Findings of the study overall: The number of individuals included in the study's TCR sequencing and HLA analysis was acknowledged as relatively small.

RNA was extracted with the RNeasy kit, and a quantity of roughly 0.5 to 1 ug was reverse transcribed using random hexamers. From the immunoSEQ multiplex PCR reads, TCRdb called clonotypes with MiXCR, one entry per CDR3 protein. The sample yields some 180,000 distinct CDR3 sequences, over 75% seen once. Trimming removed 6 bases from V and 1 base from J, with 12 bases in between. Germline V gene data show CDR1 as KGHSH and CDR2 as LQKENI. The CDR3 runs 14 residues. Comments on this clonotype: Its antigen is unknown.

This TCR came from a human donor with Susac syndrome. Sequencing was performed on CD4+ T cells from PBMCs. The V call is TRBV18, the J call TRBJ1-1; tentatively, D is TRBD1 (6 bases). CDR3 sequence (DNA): TGTGCCAGCTCGCACGGACAGTCGAACACTGAAGCTTTCTTT. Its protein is CASSHGQSNTEAFF. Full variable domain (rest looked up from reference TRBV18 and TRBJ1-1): NAGVMQNPRHLVRRRGQEARLRCSPMKGHSHVYWYRQLPEEGLKFMVYLQKENIIDESGMPKERFSAEFPKEGPSILRIQQVVRGDSAAYFCASSHGQSNTEAFFGQGTRLTVV.